A selection of T cell receptor beta chains follows, all from one sample in a study of blood T cell repertoires in COVID-19. Data came from immunoSEQ multiplex PCR; TCRdb stores just in-frame clones and leaves some out. The sample contains roughly 190,000 clones, 80% of which appear only once. The sample consisted of peripheral blood. Receptors originate from a man in his 60s with acute or convalescent COVID-19. The CDR3 runs from the conserved cysteine through the conserved F or W. The order of the fields is J gene, D gene, V gene, clone size, CDR3 DNA, CDR3 protein. A D gene is named only where the DNA matches it firmly. Only some rows state a clone size, as once, few, many or a class for expanded clones.

>TRBJ1-1|NA|TRBV15|NA
TGTGCCACCAGCAGAGATCCGGGGGAGGTAGCTTTCTTT
CATSRDPGEVAFF
>TRBJ2-3|TRBD2|TRBV19|NA
TGTGCCAGTAGTATAATCGGGGGGGCTAGCACAGATACGCAGTATTTT
CASSIIGGASTDTQYF
>TRBJ1-1|TRBD1|TRBV7-9|NA
TGTGCCAGCAGCAGCGACAGGGGAACTGAAGCTTTCTTT
CASSSDRGTEAFF
>TRBJ1-1|NA|TRBV29-1|NA
TGCAGCGTTGATCCGACGATACATGACGGGACTGAAGCTTTCTTT
CSVDPTIHDGTEAFF
>TRBJ2-1|TRBD2|TRBV7-3|NA
TGTGCCAGCAGCTTTAGCGGGGGAAGGAATGAGCAGTTCTTC
CASSFSGGRNEQFF
>TRBJ2-2|NA|TRBV24-1|NA
TGTGCCACCTCTCGAGGGGGGGAGGACACCGGGGAGCTGTTTTTT
CATSRGGEDTGELFF
>TRBJ2-1|TRBD2|TRBV9|NA
TGTGCCAGCAGCGCCGACCGGGAGGGCGTTCGCAATGAGCAGTTCTTC
CASSADREGVRNEQFF
>TRBJ2-1|TRBD2|TRBV24-1|once
TGTGCCACCAGTGATCGACTAGCGGACTCCTCCTACAATGAGCAGTTCTTC
CATSDRLADSSYNEQFF
>TRBJ1-5|NA|TRBV4-1|NA
TGCGCCAGCAGCCACGTGGCGGGGGGGGCAAATCAGCCCCAGCATTTT
CASSHVAGGANQPQHF
>TRBJ1-4|NA|TRBV2|NA
TGTGCCAGCAGTGAATTAACAGGTGTTAATGAAAAACTGTTTTTT
CASSELTGVNEKLFF
>TRBJ1-6|TRBD1|TRBV9|NA
TGTGCCAGCATCCGGGACAGGGGCAATTCACCCCTCCACTTT
CASIRDRGNSPLHF
>TRBJ1-1|NA|TRBV7-2|once
TGTGCCAGCGGAGCTAGCGGGACACTAAACACTGAAGCTTTCTTT
CASGASGTLNTEAFF
>TRBJ2-1|NA|TRBV6-5|NA
TGTGCCAGCAGGGTAACAGTAGGTGAGCAGTTCTTC
CASRVTVGEQFF
>TRBJ1-2|NA|TRBV7-3|NA
TGTGCCAGCAGCTTAAGCGGGTTCGGCTACACCTTC
CASSLSGFGYTF
>TRBJ2-3|NA|TRBV28|NA
TGTGCCAGCAGGGGAAGGGGAGGTGGCACAGATACGCAGTATTTT
CASRGRGGGTDTQYF
>TRBJ1-2|NA|TRBV19|NA
TGTGCCAGTAGTAGTACACCCAACTATGGCTACACCTTC
CASSSTPNYGYTF
>TRBJ2-1|TRBD2|TRBV9|NA
TGTGCCAGCAGCTCAACGACTAGCGGGGGGCTGGGTGAGCAGTTCTTC
CASSSTTSGGLGEQFF
>TRBJ1-2|NA|TRBV7-2|NA
TGTGCCAGCAGCTTAGCACAGGTTGTCAAAGGCTACACCTTC
CASSLAQVVKGYTF
>TRBJ2-5|NA|TRBV7-2|NA
TGTGCCAGCAGCCTATGGAGTATGGCCTCAGTCCAAGAGACCCAGTACTTC
CASSLWSMASVQETQYF
>TRBJ2-1|NA|TRBV10-1|NA
TGCGCCAGCAGTGAGTCGGGCCTAGCCCCCTACAATGAGCAGTTCTTC
CASSESGLAPYNEQFF
>TRBJ1-2|NA|TRBV4-1|NA
TGCGCCAGCAGCCAAGATTCGACAGTCTATGGCTACACCTTC
CASSQDSTVYGYTF